This T cell receptor beta chain originates from a study of cytomegalovirus exposure and HLA in healthy donors. Study-level findings and limits: It was found in a later analysis that first-cohort TCR clusters tended to co-occur in the 95 to 150 validation repertoires.

An approximately 130-subject validation cohort, separate from the 666-subject first cohort, supplied the donors. Profiling relied on immunoSEQ multiplex PCR, and the TCRdb table lists in-frame clones only, not all of them. The profile covers 100,000 to 150,000 clones, with 85% to 90% appearing a single time and approximately 2.1% taken by the ten largest. As to this clone: Its antigen is still unknown.

The specimen was PBMCs. This sequence was found in a woman between 18 and 30 years old in good health and CMV-seronegative.

The CDR3 reads CASSPGQGETNEQFF. The CDR3 region has the DNA TGCGCCAGCAGCCCCGGACAGGGAGAGACCAATGAGCAGTTCTTC. V is TRBV10-2 and J is TRBJ2-1, with 8 bases matching TRBD1. The CDR3 covers 15 residues. Germline V gene lookup returns CDR1 WSHSY and CDR2 SAAADI. With 6 bases clipped from V and 6 bases from J, the junction kept 10 bases outside the gene matches.